The 32 T cell receptor beta chains below all came from one sample that was sequenced in a study of T cells in Graves' hyperthyroidism and ophthalmopathy. The TCR beta CDR3 regions underwent amplification using RNA transcripts as the source. First-round RT-PCR targeting the TCR CDR3 was performed with the HTBI primer set. TCRdb itself ran the multiplex PCR reads through MiXCR, one entry per CDR3 protein. The repertoire holds some 600,000 distinct CDR3 sequences, with around 46% as singletons. The sequenced sample consisted of peripheral blood or thyroid tissue (not recorded which). Receptors originate from a woman younger than 30 with Graves' hyperthyroidism.

The CDR3: CASRGHSSKGNQPQHF. The CDR3 nucleotides read TGTGCCAGCAGGGGGCATTCCTCGAAGGGCAATCAGCCCCAGCATTTT. The chain joins TRBV2 to TRBJ1-5, with D possibly matching TRBD1 (5 bases). Per the germline V gene, CDR1 is SNHLY and CDR2 is FYNNEI. Between the trimmed V and J ends, which lost 6 bases and 2 bases, there was a span of 17 bases. This CDR3 region has 16 residues.

About this clonotype itself: A much larger clone lies a single base off, so this may be a read error. The chain links TRBV2 to TRBJ1-1; D is unresolved. The germline V gene encodes CDR1 SNHLY and CDR2 FYNNEI. This CDR3 is built from 11 residues. V shed 4 bases and J shed 7 bases, with 7 bases lying between them. The CDR3 DNA reads TGTGCCAGCAGTGGACGGGATGAAGCTTTCTTT. Its protein is CASSGRDEAFF.

This chain uses TRBV29-1 with TRBJ2-5; 7 nucleotides align to TRBD1. The CDR3 has 13 amino acids. The germline gives CDR1 SQVTM, CDR2 ANQGSEA. With 6 bases clipped from V and 5 bases from J, the junction kept 9 bases outside the gene matches. Written as DNA, the CDR3 is TGCAGCGTCCTCGACAGGGCGCTTGAGACCCAGTACTTC. It specifies CSVLDRALETQYF.

A few counts support this clonotype. The V call is TRBV10-3, the J call TRBJ1-1, with 10 nucleotides matching TRBD1. The CDR3 runs to 14 residues. After removal of 10 bases from V and 4 bases from J, the junction contained 9 bases not matched to a gene. Germline values: CDR1 ENHRY, CDR2 SYGVKD. CDR3 bases: TGTGCCAGTACCCCTGGGACAGGGGCCACTGAAGCTTTCTTT. Its translation is CASTPGTGATEAFF.

V and J are TRBV10-3 and TRBJ1-2; D might be TRBD1 (5 bases). CDR1 ENHRY and CDR2 SYGVKD come from the germline V gene. There are 16 residues in the CDR3. V was cut by 2 bases and J by 4 bases, with 17 bases left in between. The CDR3 region is CAISEPARAERYGYTF. In DNA form, the CDR3 reads TGTGCCATCAGTGAGCCGGCCAGGGCTGAACGCTATGGCTACACCTTC.

The rearrangement joins TRBV6-6 to TRBJ2-5, with D perhaps given as TRBD1 or TRBD2 (6 bases each). Deletions cut 4 bases from V and 5 bases from J, with 17 bases between. This CDR3 is built from 15 residues. The germline V gene encodes CDR1 MNHNY and CDR2 SVGAGI (reference sequence). The CDR3 region has the DNA TGTGCCAGCAGTTTTCTCGGGACAAGCGGGGAGACCCAGTACTTC. Protein sequence: CASSFLGTSGETQYF.

The CDR3 loop reads CASSVGLRANTEAFF. The CDR3, as DNA: TGTGCCAGCAGCGTAGGTCTCAGGGCGAACACTGAAGCTTTCTTT. V usage is TRBV9 and J usage is TRBJ1-1; possibly TRBD1 for D (5 bases). CDR1 is SGDLS, CDR2 YYNGEE, per germline. This CDR3 is built from 15 residues. Trimming shortened V by 0 bases and J by 1 base, and 10 bases separated the two germline ends.

The chain links TRBV19 to TRBJ2-7; TRBD1 is a possible D gene (5 bases). The CDR3 runs 15 residues. The V and J ends lost 3 bases and 1 base respectively, with 13 bases between them. Per germline, CDR1 LNHDA and CDR2 SQIVND (reference sequence). The DNA of the CDR3 is TGTGCCAGTAGTATGATGGCAGGGCCTTCCTACGAGCAGTACTTC. Translating gives CASSMMAGPSYEQYF.

In this sample, this clonotype turned up many times. The V call is TRBV7-8, the J call TRBJ1-3; D is perhaps TRBD1 (6 bases). The CDR3 has 15 residues. The ends were cut back, 0 bases at V and 4 bases at J, with 10 bases in the middle. The germline V gene encodes CDR1 SGHVS and CDR2 FQNEAQ. CDR3 sequence: CASSLADRLGNTIYF. The CDR3 nucleotides read TGTGCCAGCAGCTTAGCCGACAGGCTGGGAAACACCATATATTTT.

The count of this clonotype is one. The rearrangement joins TRBV25-1 to TRBJ1-2; 8 bases are a match to TRBD1. This CDR3 comprises 17 residues. Germline assignment: CDR1 MGHDK and CDR2 SYGVNS. V lost 3 bases and J lost 4; bases outside the gene matches: 13. The DNA of the CDR3 is TGTGCCAGCAGTGAGGTTACCGGGACAGGTATTGGCTATGGCTACACCTTC. Its translation: CASSEVTGTGIGYGYTF.

This chain links TRBV20-1 with TRBJ2-7; TRBD2 matches 7 bases. This CDR3 contains 13 residues. Unmatched junction bases numbered 2, after V lost 3 bases and J lost 0 bases. Germline values: CDR1 DFQATT, CDR2 SNEGSKA (reference sequence). The CDR3: CSARREYSYEQYF. The CDR3 DNA is TGCAGTGCTAGGCGGGAGTACTCCTACGAGCAGTACTTC.

There are many counts of this clonotype. V is TRBV15 and J is TRBJ1-4; no definite D call. The germline V gene encodes CDR1 LNHNV and CDR2 YYDKDF (reference sequence). V was trimmed by 3 bases and J by 6 bases, leaving 11 bases between them. The CDR3 is 14 residues long. The CDR3 loop is CATSRDDGDEKLFF. CDR3 coding DNA: TGTGCCACCAGCAGGGACGATGGGGATGAAAAACTGTTTTTT.

This clonotype was counted at least ten times. CDR3 amino acids: CASSWTEETQYF. As DNA, the CDR3 is TGTGCCAGCAGCTGGACAGAAGAGACCCAGTACTTC. The chain recombines TRBV12-3 or TRBV12-4 with TRBJ2-5; D might be TRBD1 (6 bases). The ends were cut back, 6 bases at V and 3 bases at J, with 8 bases in the middle. The CDR3 sequence is 12 residues long.

A few counts support this clonotype. This could be a read error, since a much larger clone is one nucleotide away. This is likely a read error, given that the CDR3 carries no conserved phenylalanine or tryptophan at its end. The chain couples TRBV15 to TRBJ1-1; D not certain. Germline V gives CDR1 LNHNV, CDR2 YYDKDF (reference sequence). Between the trimmed V and J ends, which lost 8 bases and 1 base, there was a span of 8 bases. The CDR3 totals 12 residues. The CDR3 coding sequence is TGTGCCACCGGTGTTGGGAACACTGAAGCTTTCCTT. It specifies CATGVGNTEAFL.

J is TRBJ2-2 and V is TRBV7-9; a possible D gene is TRBD1 (5 bases). In germline, CDR1 is SEHNR, CDR2 FQNEAQ (reference sequence). V lost 5 bases, J lost 6 bases, and 19 bases lay in between. This CDR3 is 16 amino acids long. CDR3 sequence reads: CASSTPRALLPGELFF. CDR3 in DNA: TGTGCCAGCAGCACTCCCAGGGCCCTCCTCCCCGGGGAGCTGTTTTTT.

This clonotype was seen once. The chain uses TRBV29-1 and TRBJ2-3, with 8 bases fitting TRBD2. This CDR3 has 14 residues. The junction had 5 bases not matched to a gene; V was cut back by 4 bases and J by 2 bases. From germline, CDR1 is SQVTM and CDR2 ANQGSEA. This CDR3 reads CSVAAGGPTDTQYF. The CDR3 DNA follows: TGCAGCGTTGCTGCGGGAGGTCCCACAGATACGCAGTATTTT.

The chain links TRBV29-1 to TRBJ1-1, with D possibly TRBD1 on 5 matching bases. The CDR3 is made up of 13 amino acids. Per germline, CDR1 SQVTM and CDR2 ANQGSEA. Trimming shortened V by 8 bases and J by 0 bases, and 13 bases separated the two germline ends. The CDR3, as DNA: TGCAGCAATGGGACGCCGATGAACACTGAAGCTTTCTTT. This gives the protein CSNGTPMNTEAFF. Full variable domain (missing parts from reference TRBV29-1 and TRBJ1-1): SAVISQKPSRDICQRGTSLTIQCQVDSQVTMMFWYRQQPGQSLTLIATANQGSEATYESGFVIDKFPISRPNLTFSTLTVSNMSPEDSSIYLCSNGTPMNTEAFFGQGTRLTVV.

Points on this clonotype: The junction shows a germline mismatch at one end, possibly a read error. V is TRBV5-1 and J is TRBJ2-7; TRBD2 might be the D (5 bases). The germline V gene has CDR1 SGHRS and CDR2 YFSETQ. This CDR3 spans 14 amino acids. CDR3: CASRRELHTGELYF. In DNA form, the CDR3 reads TGCGCCAGCAGACGGGAACTGCACACCGGGGAGCTGTACTTC.

A few counts support this clonotype. The rearrangement uses TRBV20-1 and TRBJ1-5; D not certain. Trimming left V 6 bases short and J 6 bases short, with 15 bases between. The length of the CDR3 is 13 residues. Germline CDR1 is DFQATT and CDR2 is SNEGSKA (reference sequence). This chain's CDR3 is CSALSRNAQPQHF. The CDR3 nucleotides read TGCAGTGCGCTAAGTAGGAATGCTCAGCCCCAGCATTTT.

The J gene is TRBJ1-4, the V gene TRBV3-1; D gene uncertain. V shed 1 base and J shed 4 bases, with 13 bases lying between them. Germline-derived CDR1 and CDR2 are LGHDT and YNNKEL (reference sequence). There are 16 residues in the CDR3. CDR3 region: CASSQVRRYDNEKLFF. DNA for the CDR3: TGTGCCAGCAGCCAAGTTCGCAGGTACGATAATGAAAAACTGTTTTTT.

J is TRBJ1-6 and V is TRBV10-3; D is undetermined. Germline loops: CDR1 ENHRY, CDR2 SYGVKD. The V end lost 10 bases, the J end lost 7 bases, and 14 bases lay between the germline ends. This CDR3 comprises 13 residues. In DNA, the CDR3 is TGTGCCAGCAGCCTCGAAGAGAATTCACCCCTCCACTTT. It encodes CASSLEENSPLHF.

The rearrangement uses TRBV7-9 and TRBJ2-7, with D perhaps matching TRBD1 (6 bases). CDR1 is SEHNR, CDR2 FQNEAQ, per germline (reference sequence). Trimming pared 1 base from V and 2 bases from J, leaving 15 bases between. CDR3 size: 16 residues. In DNA form, the CDR3 reads TGTGCCAGCAGCTTAGGGTTTAAGGGGGAGACCTACGAGCAGTACTTC. This encodes CASSLGFKGETYEQYF.

This clonotype was observed a single time. It is likely a read error, because the conserved phenylalanine at the end of the CDR3 is missing. The limits of the CDR3 on the DNA are not certain, so only TCRdb's listed CDR3 is given. This chain links TRBV6-5 with TRBJ1-4. The CDR3 sequence runs 9 residues, both termini included. The germline gives CDR1 MNHEY, CDR2 SVGAGI. The CDR3 loop is CASSDRRGY.

As to this clonotype: One end of the junction does not line up with germline, which may come from a read error. The genes are TRBV10-1 and TRBJ1-4; D uncertain. CDR3 length: 17 amino acids. Germline V gene sequence: CDR1 WNHNN, CDR2 SYGVQD (reference sequence). The CDR3 coding sequence is TGTGCCATCAGTGAGTCGAACGCGGGAGCGGGAAATGAAAAACTGTTTTTT. The encoded protein is CAISESNAGAGNEKLFF.

Ten or more counts support this clonotype. The chain links TRBV10-3 to TRBJ2-2; 9 nucleotides align to TRBD2. The CDR3 length is 15 residues. The germline V gene encodes CDR1 ENHRY and CDR2 SYGVKD. V dropped 6 bases and J dropped 6; count of bases not matched to a gene: 8. CDR3 DNA: TGTGCCATCAGCGCCCCCGGGACTAGCCCCGGGGAGCTGTTTTTT. Protein: CAISAPGTSPGELFF.

This chain links TRBV2 with TRBJ1-2, with D perhaps matching TRBD1 (5 bases). The CDR3 has 15 residues. Germline V CDR1 and CDR2: SNHLY, FYNNEI. Between the trimmed V and J ends, which lost 5 bases and 5 bases, there was a span of 18 bases. The CDR3 loop is CASSLRRGASYGYTF. In DNA, the CDR3 is TGTGCCAGCAGTTTAAGAAGGGGCGCGTCTTATGGCTACACCTTC. The full variable domain, completed using reference TRBV2 and TRBJ1-2, is EPEVTQTPSHQVTQMGQEVILRCVPISNHLYFYWYRQILGQKVEFLVSFYNNEISEKSEIFDDQFSVERPDGSNFTLKIRSTKLEDSAMYFCASSLRRGASYGYTFGSGTRLTVV.

This clonotype turned up a few times. This chain joins TRBV7-2 and TRBJ2-7; D is possibly TRBD1 (6 bases). Germline values: CDR1 SGHTA, CDR2 FQGNSA. V lost 5 bases and J 2 bases, leaving 13 bases between the germline ends. The CDR3 runs 14 residues. The CDR3 DNA reads TGTGCCAGCAGCCCCGACAGGAGTACCTACGAGCAGTACTTC. Protein: CASSPDRSTYEQYF.

This chain links TRBV7-8 with TRBJ1-1; weak D call: TRBD1 (5 bases). The germline V and J ends were trimmed by 5 bases and 3 bases, with 16 bases remaining between them. The germline gives CDR1 SGHVS, CDR2 FQNEAQ. The CDR3 contains 15 residues. The CDR3 DNA reads as TGTGCCAGCAGCCAAGACCAAGGGGCGGACACTGAAGCTTTCTTT. It encodes CASSQDQGADTEAFF.

The chain links TRBV11-2 to TRBJ1-1; D remains unclear. The V gene's germline CDR1 is SGHAT and CDR2 FQNNGV. V lost 1 base and J 5 bases, leaving 11 bases between the germline ends. The CDR3 sequence is 14 residues long. The CDR3 here is CASSLGGAKTEAFF. CDR3 DNA sequence: TGTGCCAGCAGCTTAGGGGGTGCAAAGACTGAAGCTTTCTTT.

This rearrangement joins TRBV29-1 to TRBJ1-2, with no clear D. CDR1 is SQVTM and CDR2 is ANQGSEA in the germline V gene. The CDR3 has 10 residues. The DNA of the CDR3 is TGCACCTACGAGACTAACGGCTACACCTTC. Translated: CTYETNGYTF.

This clonotype appeared many times. The chain uses TRBV2 and TRBJ2-7; 8 bases fit TRBD2. Trimming took 6 bases from V and 3 from J; bases not matched to a gene: 7. The CDR3 length is 14 residues. Germline V gene data show CDR1 as SNHLY and CDR2 as FYNNEI. CDR3 protein: CASRWTSLDYEQYF. The DNA of the CDR3 is TGTGCCAGCAGATGGACTAGCCTCGACTACGAGCAGTACTTC.

A note on this clonotype: This may be a read error, as it is one base from a much larger clone. The rearrangement joins TRBV20-1 to TRBJ1-6; 7 positions agree with TRBD1. Germline V gene sequence: CDR1 DFQATT, CDR2 SNEGSKA (reference sequence). Losses at the gene ends were 1 base for V and 8 bases for J; bases not matched to a gene: 2. The CDR3 is 13 amino acids. The CDR3 spells CSARGRGDSPLHF. Written as DNA, the CDR3 is TGCAGTGCTAGAGGCAGGGGGGATTCACCCCTCCACTTT.